Listed here are 21 T cell receptor beta chains from one sample, sequenced in a study of Ad26.COV2.S vaccination and SARS-CoV-2 variants. Treatment in this sample: approximately 18 received Ad26.COV2.S at low or high dose, single or two shots; about five received placebo; per-sample allocation not given. Samples were taken on day 63 after the first vaccine or placebo injection. Produced via immunoSEQ multiplex PCR; TCRdb's table is partial and in-frame only. The sample has about 500,000 clones; 89% are singletons. The sequencing here drew on peripheral blood, taken in a trial of Ad26.COV2.S vaccine versus placebo. Receptor source: a person between 18 and 65 years old who received the Ad26.COV2.S COVID-19 vaccine or a placebo.

The chain couples TRBV19 to TRBJ1-5; tentatively, D is TRBD1 (5 bases). Trimming removed 5 bases at V and 5 bases at J, with 19 bases between. The CDR3 length is 16 residues. The V gene's germline CDR1 is LNHDA and CDR2 SQIVND (reference sequence). CDR3: CASSFPRDSGYQPQHF. The CDR3 nucleotides read TGTGCCAGTAGTTTCCCCCGGGACTCAGGCTATCAGCCCCAGCATTTT.

The CDR3 nucleotides read TGTGCCAGCAGATTCCGGGACGGCACAGATACGCAGTATTTT. This gives the protein CASRFRDGTDTQYF. The chain carries TRBV2 and TRBJ2-3; D may be TRBD1 or TRBD2 (5 bases each). V was clipped by 6 bases and J by 1 base, with 11 bases between them. CDR1 SNHLY and CDR2 FYNNEI come from the germline V gene. The CDR3 has 14 residues.

The chain recombines TRBV18 with TRBJ2-5; 10 bases line up with TRBD2. Germline loops: CDR1 KGHSH, CDR2 LQKENI. The junction had 3 bases not matched to a gene; V was cut back by 4 bases and J by 1 base. CDR3 size: 15 residues. CDR3 loop: CASSRIAGGQETQYF. The CDR3 DNA is TGTGCCAGCTCACGTATAGCGGGGGGCCAAGAGACCCAGTACTTC.

This chain links TRBV10-2 with TRBJ2-7; 16 bases fit TRBD2. Per germline, CDR1 WSHSY and CDR2 SAAADI. The junction had 7 bases not matched to a gene; V was cut back by 8 bases and J by 6 bases. This CDR3 is 15 amino acids long. CDR3 region: CASGTSGGASSEQYF. DNA of the CDR3: TGCGCCAGCGGGACTAGCGGGGGGGCCTCGAGCGAGCAGTACTTC.

The chain combines TRBV30 with TRBJ1-1, with D hard to call. The germline V gene encodes CDR1 GTSNPN and CDR2 SVGIG (reference sequence). Trimming pared 4 bases from V and 4 bases from J, leaving 7 bases between. CDR3 length: 11 residues. The CDR3 DNA reads as TGTGCCTGGACTATTGGCACTGAAGCTTTCTTT. Translated, it gives CAWTIGTEAFF.

V and J are TRBV19 and TRBJ2-1; 7 bases line up with TRBD2. There are 12 residues in the CDR3. Germline loops: CDR1 LNHDA, CDR2 SQIVND (reference sequence). Trimming took 1 base from V and 12 from J; bases not matched to a gene: 3. CDR3: CASSIGDYRQFF. CDR3 bases: TGTGCCAGTAGTATAGGGGACTACCGGCAGTTCTTC. Full variable domain (outside the CDR3, taken from reference TRBV19 and TRBJ2-1): DGGITQSPKYLFRKEGQNVTLSCEQNLNHDAMYWYRQDPGQGLRLIYYSQIVNDFQKGDIAEGYSVSREKKESFPLTVTSAQKNPTAFYLCASSIGDYRQFFGPGTRLTVL.

The CDR3 sequence: CATSDPSGTGATDTQYF. In nucleotides, the CDR3 is TGTGCCACCAGTGACCCTTCCGGGACAGGGGCCACAGATACGCAGTATTTT. The V call is TRBV24-1, the J call TRBJ2-3, with 10 bases identical to TRBD1. The CDR3 spans 17 residues. Losses at the gene ends were 4 bases for V and 2 bases for J; bases not matched to a gene: 8. CDR1 and CDR2 from the germline V gene are KGHDR and SFDVKD.

This sequence joins TRBV28 and TRBJ2-5, with D unresolved. CDR1 is MDHEN and CDR2 is SYDVKM in the germline V gene. The CDR3 totals 17 residues. V lost 2 bases and J 5 bases, leaving 21 bases between the germline ends. CDR3 amino acids: CASSLGFLVGSGETQYF. The CDR3, as DNA: TGTGCCAGCAGTTTAGGGTTTCTAGTCGGGTCTGGGGAGACCCAGTACTTC. The complete variable domain, with remaining parts taken from reference TRBV28 and TRBJ2-5, reads DVKVTQSSRYLVKRTGEKVFLECVQDMDHENMFWYRQDPGLGLRLIYFSYDVKMKEKGDIPEGYSVSREKKERFSLILESASTNQTSMYLCASSLGFLVGSGETQYFGPGTRLLVL.

CDR3 coding DNA: TGTGCCAGCAGCTCGGCGGAGACCCAGTACTTC. Translated, it gives CASSSAETQYF. The J gene is TRBJ2-5, the V gene TRBV14; the D is unclear. Germline V CDR1 and CDR2: SGHDN, FVKESK. There are 11 residues in the CDR3. With 5 bases removed from V and 5 bases from J, the gap between germline ends came to 6 bases.

Written as DNA, the CDR3 is TGTGCCACCAGCAGGGACGACAGGGGGAACTATGGCTACACCTTC. Translating it yields CATSRDDRGNYGYTF. The rearrangement links TRBV15 to TRBJ1-2; 9 nucleotides align to TRBD1. The germline V gene has CDR1 LNHNV and CDR2 YYDKDF (reference sequence). The CDR3 has 15 residues. V dropped 3 bases and J dropped 2; count of bases not matched to a gene: 4.

The gene calls are TRBV29-1 and TRBJ2-1, with 7 bases aligning to TRBD2. The CDR3 runs 17 residues. V shed 5 bases, J shed 3 bases, and the junction held 16 bases outside the gene matches. Germline CDR1 reads SQVTM; CDR2 reads ANQGSEA. DNA for the CDR3: TGCAGCGTTTGGGCTAGCGGTCCATGGGGTATCTACAATGAGCAGTTCTTC. Its protein is CSVWASGPWGIYNEQFF.

The J gene is TRBJ2-3, the V gene TRBV3-1 (or the pseudogene TRBV3-2); 11 bases are shared with TRBD2. The CDR3 runs 15 residues. CDR1 and CDR2 from the germline V gene are LGHDT and YNNKEL (reference sequence). The J segment lost 6 bases and the V segment lost 4 bases, leaving 6 bases of the junction unmatched. In nucleotides, the CDR3 is TGTGCCAGCAGCCTAGCGGGGGGGCCGGCTGATACGCAGTATTTT. It translates to CASSLAGGPADTQYF.

The chain carries TRBV5-1 and TRBJ1-5; TRBD1 aligns across 7 bases. Germline trimming cut 4 bases from V and 3 bases from J; bases unmatched to any gene: 4. The CDR3 runs to 14 residues. In germline, CDR1 is SGHRS, CDR2 YFSETQ. Written as DNA, the CDR3 is TGCGCCAGCAGCCTGACAGGGCCCAATCAGCCCCAGCATTTT. It yields the protein CASSLTGPNQPQHF. Filled out from reference TRBV5-1 and TRBJ1-5, the complete variable domain reads KAGVTQTPRYLIKTRGQQVTLSCSPISGHRSVSWYQQTPGQGLQFLFEYFSETQRNKGNFPGRFSGRQFSNSRSEMNVSTLELGDSALYLCASSLTGPNQPQHFGDGTRLSIL.

This chain connects TRBV5-1 to TRBJ2-7; 13 bases map to TRBD2. The CDR3 is 14 amino acids. CDR1 is SGHRS and CDR2 is YFSETQ in the germline V gene. Trimming took 2 bases from V and 6 from J; bases not matched to a gene: 2. CDR3 sequence reads: CASSFGTSGIEQYF. The CDR3 nucleotides read TGCGCCAGCAGCTTCGGGACTAGCGGGATCGAGCAGTACTTC.

As concerns this clone: Other DNA sequences in the sample encode the same CDR3. This chain uses TRBV5-1 with TRBJ2-5; D not resolved. Per germline, CDR1 SGHRS and CDR2 YFSETQ. V was trimmed by 0 bases and J by 1 base, leaving 7 bases between them. This CDR3 is built from 14 residues. Here the CDR3 reads CASSLASSQETQYF. The CDR3 bases are TGCGCCAGCAGCTTGGCTTCCAGCCAAGAGACCCAGTACTTC.

The table lists this clone with a few counts. The chain carries TRBV5-4 and TRBJ1-3; no clear D gene. The V gene's germline CDR1 is SGHNT and CDR2 YYREEE (reference sequence). With 4 bases removed from V and 2 bases from J, the gap between germline ends came to 10 bases. This CDR3 spans 14 amino acids. The CDR3 nucleotides read TGTGCCAGCAGCCTACCAGGAGCTGGAAACACCATATATTTT. Protein product: CASSLPGAGNTIYF.

The J gene is TRBJ2-3, the V gene TRBV6-4; D not resolved. Deletions cut 5 bases from V and 1 base from J, with 10 bases between. CDR1 MRHNA and CDR2 SNTAGT come from the germline V gene. The CDR3 contains 14 residues. The DNA for the CDR3 is TGTGCCAGCAGTCCTGAAGACGGCACAGATACGCAGTATTTT. Its translation is CASSPEDGTDTQYF.

This clone showed up just once. The V gene is TRBV12-3 or TRBV12-4, the J gene TRBJ2-1; D remains unclear. The CDR3 is made up of 12 amino acids. The V and J ends lost 5 bases and 12 bases respectively, with 14 bases between them. The CDR3 DNA follows: TGTGCCAGCAGTAATGAGCATGGTGGGCAGTTCTTC. Translated, it gives CASSNEHGGQFF.

CDR3 region: CASSEEVTGVGGYTF. The CDR3 DNA reads as TGTGCCAGCAGCGAGGAGGTAACAGGCGTCGGTGGCTACACCTTC. The rearrangement links TRBV11-1 to TRBJ1-2; D might be TRBD1 (5 bases). Germline values: CDR1 SGHAT, CDR2 FQDESV (reference sequence). The CDR3 consists of 15 residues. V was trimmed by 5 bases and J by 7 bases, leaving 20 bases between them.

CDR3 coding DNA: TGCGCCAGCAGCATTTTGAGCTATTCTGTGAATGAGCAGTTCTTC. Its translation is CASSILSYSVNEQFF. This chain links TRBV5-1 with TRBJ2-1; D call uncertain. Germline CDR1 is SGHRS and CDR2 is YFSETQ. Trimming shortened V by 4 bases and J by 7 bases, and 18 bases separated the two germline ends. CDR3 size: 15 residues.

In this sample, this clone turned up a few times. The chain recombines TRBV27 with TRBJ2-2; a possible D gene is TRBD1 (5 bases). CDR1 is MNHEY, CDR2 SMNVEV, per germline (reference sequence). The CDR3 has 15 amino acids. Trimming took off 0 bases at V and 5 bases at J, with 10 bases between the two ends. The CDR3 is CASSLSTVQTGELFF. The CDR3 coding sequence is TGTGCCAGCAGTTTATCGACAGTACAGACCGGGGAGCTGTTTTTT.